This entry describes one TCR beta chain. Its antigen is currently not known. Qualities for individual bases were not recorded, and no much larger clone is one base off. This entry comes from a study of graft-versus-host responses after intestinal transplantation (dated by TCRdb to the early 2020s). Study-wide context: Recipients received multivisceral, liver-intestinal, or isolated intestinal transplants. Alloreactive clones were identified by sequencing pre-transplant mixed lymphocyte reaction products and comparing these products with unstimulated pre-transplant donor and recipient T cells. Samples from a few later patients were sequenced in-house on an Illumina MiSeq with MiXCR processing rather than by the commercial service. Donor T cell macrochimerism was defined as a peak of at least 4% donor T cells among recipient peripheral blood mononuclear cells. Of the 20 to 30 intestinal transplant recipients enrolled in the cohort, one of whom was a retransplant, 3 patients without pretransplant specimens were excluded. All recipients received anti-thymocyte globulin induction followed by maintenance tacrolimus and steroids for approximately 3 years. Graft-versus-host and host-versus-graft alloreactive T cell clones were tracked in the graft, circulation and bone marrow after intestinal transplantation using bulk TCR-beta CDR3 sequencing. Results the study describes overall, beyond this receptor: Early after transplant, declines in HvG clones were associated with peak levels of circulating GvH clones. Patients with donor T cell macrochimerism had high GvH to HvG T cell clonal ratios in their allografts. GvH clones turned up in recipient bone marrow, with some appearing earlier in ileal mucosa or blood, a pattern consistent with an intestinal mucosal origin. The relatively low number and heterogeneity of intestinal transplant patients limited the conclusions.

Library preparation employed the immunoSEQ multiplex PCR assay. For most patients, genomic DNA was isolated with the Qiagen DNeasy Blood and Tissue Kit and sent frozen to Adaptive Biotechnologies for TCR sequencing. Adaptive Biotechnologies carried out high-throughput TCR-beta CDR3 sequencing of genomic DNA for most patients. On the study's bioinformatics: Adaptive's ImmunoSEQ software supplied the TCR sequencing data for about 18 patients, while MiXCR and VDJtools were used to process a few other patients. To correct CD4 versus CD8 sorting errors, any sequence found in both subsets at a frequency ratio below 5:1 was removed. CDR3 nucleotide sequences shared between donor and recipient were removed because the origin of such sequences could not be assigned. At least 2-fold expansion over unstimulated cells and a minimum CFSE-low frequency of 0.002% (template counts) or 0.001% (read counts) were required for clones to be classified as alloreactive. A clone was considered mappable if detected in the sequenced pre-transplant spleen, lymph node, or MLR CFSE-low populations of the donor or recipient. Cumulative frequency of alloreactive clones was calculated as a percentage of all sequences weighted by copy number. TCRdb limited this immuneACCESS table to in-frame rearrangements with V and J called. A share of clones is missing; checked studies link under half to unresolved V genes, and the rest is unexplained. The V and J calls and clone size are taken from that table; D and trimming were inferred from the DNA. The sample yields some 140,000 clones; 80% to 95% were counted once. The top ten constitute roughly 0.2% of the sample.

Reading the label with the study, this specimen's time point is: cells obtained before transplantation from donor or recipient. CD3+CD4+ and CD3+CD8+ populations were FACS-sorted from unstimulated pre-transplant donor and recipient cells taken from spleen or lymph nodes. The sample in question was unstimulated CD4+ T cells sorted from spleen or lymph node cells, obtained before intestinal transplant. The TCR comes from a human donor who received an intestinal transplant.

The CDR3 protein: CASSVIYKDRGYTF. The DNA sequence is as follows: TGTGCCAGCAGCGTAATCTACAAGGACAGGGGCTACACCTTC. The chain is made from TRBV7-2 and TRBJ1-2; 7 middle bases align to TRBD1. Including the terminal cysteine and phenylalanine, the CDR3 comprises 14 residues. Kept here is only the CDR3 DNA, which spans 42 bases and is read in frame from base 1. Clipping removes 5 bases from V and 8 bases from J, with 11 as the unmatched junction base count. CDR1 and CDR2, looked up from the germline V gene, are SGHTA and FQGNSA. Extended through the reference TRBV7-2 and TRBJ1-2 proteins, this CDR3 yields the full variable domain: GAGVSQSPSNKVTEKGKDVELRCDPISGHTALYWYRQSLGQGLEFLIYFQGNSAPDKSGLPSDRFSAERTGGSVSTLTIQRTQQEDSAVYLCASSVIYKDRGYTFGSGTRLTVV.